The 15 T cell receptor beta chains reported below all come from one sample, sequenced in a study of T cells in localized non-small cell lung cancer. TCRdb keeps only in-frame clones here, not all; method: immunoSEQ multiplex PCR. Of about 40,000 clones listed, 91% are singletons. Sample: PBMCs, taken before any cancer treatment. These receptors were obtained from a woman aged 35 to 69 with stage II lung adenocarcinoma.

V and J are TRBV5-1 and TRBJ2-7, with TRBD1 matching over 9 bases. The CDR3 length is 15 residues. V lost 4 bases and J lost 9; bases outside the gene matches: 14. Germline V gene sequence: CDR1 SGHRS, CDR2 YFSETQ. Written as DNA, the CDR3 is TGCGCCAGCAGCGAACGGACAGGGGAACCTACCACGCAGTACTTC. As protein: CASSERTGEPTTQYF.

This chain connects TRBV5-1 to TRBJ2-3; D may be TRBD2 (6 bases). This CDR3 is built from 17 residues. Trimming took 3 bases from V and 4 from J, leaving 21 bases between them. Germline CDR1 and CDR2: SGHRS and YFSETQ. The DNA of the CDR3 is TGCGCCAGCAGCTCGGAGGCCCGCGGCGGGACCGCAGATACGCAGTATTTT. It yields the protein CASSSEARGGTADTQYF. The full variable domain, with the rest looked up from reference TRBV5-1 and TRBJ2-3, is KAGVTQTPRYLIKTRGQQVTLSCSPISGHRSVSWYQQTPGQGLQFLFEYFSETQRNKGNFPGRFSGRQFSNSRSEMNVSTLELGDSALYLCASSSEARGGTADTQYFGPGTRLTVL.

The V and J genes are TRBV5-6 and TRBJ2-2; TRBD1 matches at 7 bases. CDR3 size: 16 residues. CDR1 SGHDT and CDR2 YYEEEE come from the germline V gene. V shed 4 bases, J shed 2 bases, and the junction held 8 bases outside the gene matches. CDR3 region: CASSPRTGFNTGELFF. In DNA, the CDR3 is TGTGCCAGCAGCCCCCGGACAGGTTTTAACACCGGGGAGCTGTTTTTT.

This clone was seen a single time. The chain is built from TRBV2 and TRBJ1-1, with a possible D match to TRBD1 (6 bases). This CDR3 is built from 15 residues. With 5 bases removed from V and 1 base from J, the gap between germline ends came to 14 bases. The germline V gene has CDR1 SNHLY and CDR2 FYNNEI. The CDR3 reads CASSPGGTSNTEAFF. CDR3 nucleotide sequence: TGTGCCAGCAGTCCAGGAGGGACATCGAACACTGAAGCTTTCTTT.

The rearrangement uses TRBV18 and TRBJ1-4; D is possibly TRBD1 (5 bases). V lost 2 bases and J 8 bases, leaving 15 bases between the germline ends. Germline values: CDR1 KGHSH, CDR2 LQKENI. The CDR3 runs to 15 residues. CDR3: CASSPGIGEYEKLFF. The CDR3 DNA is TGTGCCAGCTCACCAGGCATAGGGGAGTACGAAAAACTGTTTTTT.

Points on this clone: Other DNA sequences within the sample encode an identical CDR3. This chain joins TRBV5-1 and TRBJ1-5, with TRBD1 identical over 7 bases. This CDR3 has 14 residues. With 0 bases clipped from V and 4 bases from J, the junction kept 1 base outside the gene matches. Germline V gives CDR1 SGHRS, CDR2 YFSETQ. The CDR3 spells CASSLAGGNQPQHF. The CDR3 bases are TGCGCCAGCAGCTTGGCAGGGGGGAATCAGCCCCAGCATTTT.

The chain links TRBV6-5 to TRBJ1-1; D unresolved. Looked up from germline, CDR1 is MNHEY and CDR2 is SVGAGI. The CDR3 totals 15 residues. The V gene lost 0 bases and the J gene lost 4 bases, with 12 bases spanning the gap. The CDR3 loop reads CASSYSMNSFTEAFF. CDR3 in DNA: TGTGCCAGCAGTTACTCTATGAACAGTTTCACTGAAGCTTTCTTT.

The chain links TRBV7-9 to TRBJ2-2; the D is unclear. Trimming pared 2 bases from V and 7 bases from J, leaving 11 bases between. CDR1 and CDR2 from the germline V gene are SEHNR and FQNEAQ (reference sequence). The CDR3 is 14 residues long. The CDR3 sequence: CASSLLVAGGELFF. For the CDR3, the DNA is TGTGCCAGCAGCTTACTAGTGGCCGGCGGGGAGCTGTTTTTT.

The gene calls are TRBV9 and TRBJ2-1; no reliable D call. The ends were cut back, 0 bases at V and 0 bases at J, with 7 bases in the middle. The CDR3 has 15 amino acids. CDR1 is SGDLS, CDR2 YYNGEE, per germline. This CDR3 reads CASSVVSDSYNEQFF. CDR3 nucleotides: TGTGCCAGCAGCGTAGTATCGGACTCCTACAATGAGCAGTTCTTC.

The chain couples TRBV19 to TRBJ2-7; D may be TRBD1 (5 bases). Trimming shortened V by 4 bases and J by 2 bases, and 12 bases separated the two germline ends. CDR3 size: 14 residues. The germline V gene encodes CDR1 LNHDA and CDR2 SQIVND (reference sequence). CDR3 sequence: CASSSQGVTYEQYF. DNA of the CDR3: TGTGCCAGTAGTAGTCAGGGCGTAACCTACGAGCAGTACTTC.

This clone was recorded once. The rearrangement uses TRBV6-6 and TRBJ2-2; 9 bases line up with TRBD1. Losses at the gene ends were 4 bases for V and 6 bases for J; bases not matched to a gene: 6. CDR3 length: 15 amino acids. CDR1 and CDR2 (germline): MNHNY, SVGAGI (reference sequence). The CDR3 is CASSWLTGGPGELFF. CDR3 nucleotides: TGTGCCAGCAGTTGGCTGACAGGGGGGCCCGGGGAGCTGTTTTTT.

This chain connects TRBV4-1 to TRBJ2-4; D could derive from TRBD1 or TRBD2 (5 bases each). The CDR3 loop spans 16 amino acids. Between the trimmed V and J ends, which lost 0 bases and 3 bases, there was a span of 12 bases. Germline-derived CDR1 and CDR2 are MGHRA and YSYEKL. For the CDR3, the DNA is TGCGCCAGCAGCCAAGATGTAGTTGGGGGCAAAAACATTCAGTACTTC. Translating gives CASSQDVVGGKNIQYF.

This clone came up once. V and J are TRBV7-2 and TRBJ2-7; possible D gene TRBD1, 8 bases. V was shortened by 5 bases and J by 4 bases, with 18 bases between the two germline ends. The CDR3 is made up of 15 amino acids. Germline CDR1 SGHTA, CDR2 FQGNSA. CDR3 loop: CASSPGHRGGYEQYF. As DNA, the CDR3 is TGTGCCAGCAGCCCCGGGCACAGGGGGGGTTACGAGCAGTACTTC.

The chain is built from TRBV9 and TRBJ2-1; possibly TRBD1 for D (6 bases). Trimming shortened V by 3 bases and J by 2 bases, and 15 bases separated the two germline ends. The germline gives CDR1 SGDLS, CDR2 YYNGEE. CDR3 length equals 16 residues. The CDR3 region has the DNA TGTGCCAGCAGCGAAACAGGGTTTTTAACCTACAATGAGCAGTTCTTC. Translation gives CASSETGFLTYNEQFF.

This rearrangement joins TRBV29-1 to TRBJ2-1; the D gene is possibly TRBD2 (6 bases). Trimming removed 7 bases at V and 5 bases at J, with 21 bases between. CDR3 length: 15 amino acids. From germline, CDR1 is SQVTM and CDR2 ANQGSEA. Written as DNA, the CDR3 is TGCAGCGCCACAAGGTGGGGGACTTACGACAATGAGCAGTTCTTC. Translation gives CSATRWGTYDNEQFF.